Presented here are 17 T cell receptor beta chains from one specimen sequenced in a study of OX40 agonist ivuxolimab in advanced cancers. Assay used: immunoSEQ multiplex PCR; TCRdb lists only in-frame clones, some missing. The sample has some 20,000 clones; approximately 76% are singletons. Sequencing used CD4+ or CD8+ T cells sorted from blood, obtained in a trial of the OX40 agonist ivuxolimab. The receptors derive from an adult with an advanced solid tumor such as melanoma, head and neck, liver or kidney cancer.

The chain recombines TRBV27 with TRBJ1-5, with D unresolved. Per the germline V gene, CDR1 is MNHEY and CDR2 is SMNVEV (reference sequence). V was trimmed by 5 bases and J by 0 bases, leaving 8 bases between them. The CDR3 length is 14 residues. The CDR3 region is CASSNSYSNQPQHF. The CDR3 DNA sequence: TGTGCCAGCAGTAACAGCTATAGCAATCAGCCCCAGCATTTT.

This chain uses TRBV4-2 with TRBJ2-3; a possible D gene is TRBD2 (5 bases). Trimming stripped 6 bases from V and 0 bases from J, with 19 bases between. Germline V gene data show CDR1 as LGHNA and CDR2 as YNFKEQ. The CDR3 extends over 17 amino acids. CDR3 in amino acids: CASRAVPWRASTDTQYF. CDR3 in DNA: TGTGCCAGCAGGGCGGTCCCCTGGCGGGCGAGCACAGATACGCAGTATTTT.

V gene TRBV9 combines with J gene TRBJ2-1; D might be TRBD1 or TRBD2, each matching 6 bases. Per germline, CDR1 SGDLS and CDR2 YYNGEE. V was trimmed by 0 bases and J by 3 bases, leaving 10 bases between them. The CDR3 is 15 residues long. The CDR3 sequence: CASSVEGGLYNEQFF. CDR3 DNA sequence: TGTGCCAGCAGCGTAGAAGGGGGGCTCTACAATGAGCAGTTCTTC.

This chain connects TRBV9 to TRBJ2-5, with 9 bases lining up with TRBD2. The V and J ends lost 7 bases and 5 bases, in that order; junction bases with no gene match: 12. Germline V lookup: CDR1 SGDLS, CDR2 YYNGEE. CDR3 length: 15 amino acids. The CDR3 region is CASHIAGALLETQYF. DNA of the CDR3: TGTGCCAGCCACATAGCGGGAGCGCTACTTGAGACCCAGTACTTC. Using reference TRBV9 and TRBJ2-5 for the parts outside the CDR3, the full variable domain is DSGVTQTPKHLITATGQRVTLRCSPRSGDLSVYWYQQSLDQGLQFLIQYYNGEERAKGNILERFSAQQFPDLHSELNLSSLELGDSALYFCASHIAGALLETQYFGPGTRLLVL.

This rearrangement joins TRBV7-9 to TRBJ1-1; D gene ambiguous. V was trimmed by 5 bases and J by 3 bases, leaving 13 bases between them. CDR1 SEHNR and CDR2 FQNEAQ come from the germline V gene (reference sequence). CDR3 length: 14 amino acids. The CDR3 sequence is CASSPPLLDTEAFF. The CDR3 coding sequence is TGTGCCAGCAGCCCACCGCTGTTGGACACTGAAGCTTTCTTT.

This rearrangement joins TRBV7-6 to TRBJ2-7, with 9 positions matching TRBD2. CDR3 length: 15 amino acids. V was pared by 2 bases and J by 2 bases, with 4 bases of the junction left unmatched. CDR1 and CDR2 (germline): SGHVS, FNYEAQ. CDR3 sequence (DNA): TGTGCCAGCAGCTTAAGAGCGGGGGGAACCTACGAGCAGTACTTC. Translation gives CASSLRAGGTYEQYF.

CDR3 sequence (DNA): TGTGCCAGCAGCTTCGGTTGGAATGAGCAGTTCTTC. It codes for CASSFGWNEQFF. This chain uses TRBV5-4 with TRBJ2-1, with D uncertain. CDR3 size: 12 residues. CDR1 and CDR2 (germline): SGHNT, YYREEE (reference sequence). The V gene lost 2 bases and the J gene lost 7 bases, with 7 bases spanning the gap.

V and J are TRBV5-4 and TRBJ2-1, with 8 positions matching TRBD2. The trim removed 0 bases at V and 8 bases at J, leaving 10 bases unmatched. There are 16 residues in the CDR3. Per germline, CDR1 SGHNT and CDR2 YYREEE (reference sequence). The CDR3 DNA reads as TGTGCCAGCAGCTTGGCCCCGGGGGGGACCGTTGATGAGCAGTTCTTC. It codes for CASSLAPGGTVDEQFF.

The chain has TRBV27 and TRBJ1-4; D is undetermined. The CDR3 extends over 13 amino acids. Germline assignment: CDR1 MNHEY and CDR2 SMNVEV (reference sequence). Trimming took off 2 bases at V and 12 bases at J, with 13 bases between the two ends. CDR3 nucleotides: TGTGCCAGCAGTTTAGGTTTTGGTTTAGAACTGTTTTTT. Its protein is CASSLGFGLELFF.

This clone occurred a few times. The rearrangement joins TRBV27 to TRBJ1-5, with 7 nucleotides matching TRBD1. The CDR3 consists of 14 residues. The V segment lost 5 bases and the J segment 3 bases; nucleotides outside the gene matches: 4. Looked up from germline, CDR1 is MNHEY and CDR2 is SMNVEV (reference sequence). CDR3 coding DNA: TGTGCCAGCAGTCCGACAGGGTACAATCAGCCCCAGCATTTT. This gives the protein CASSPTGYNQPQHF.

This clone has only a few counts. This rearrangement joins TRBV7-8 to TRBJ2-4; 9 bases are a match to TRBD1. Per the germline V gene, CDR1 is SGHVS and CDR2 is FQNEAQ. V trimming: 2 bases; J trimming: 1 base; junction bases outside the gene matches: 9. This CDR3 has 18 residues. The CDR3 spells CASSLTPPTGGAKNIQYF. The CDR3 bases are TGTGCCAGCAGCTTAACCCCTCCGACAGGGGGGGCCAAAAACATTCAGTACTTC. The whole variable domain, filled in from reference TRBV7-8 and TRBJ2-4, reads GAGVSQSPRYKVAKRGQDVALRCDPISGHVSLFWYQQALGQGPEFLTYFQNEAQLDKSGLPSDRFFAERPEGSVSTLKIQRTQQEDSAVYLCASSLTPPTGGAKNIQYFGAGTRLSVL.

V is TRBV7-9 and J is TRBJ2-1; possibly TRBD2 for D (7 bases). Trimming left V 1 base short and J 7 bases short, with 14 bases between. Looked up from germline, CDR1 is SEHNR and CDR2 is FQNEAQ (reference sequence). The CDR3 sequence is 15 residues long. The CDR3 DNA reads TGTGCCAGCAGCTTAGTGGGGGGGCTAAGGAATGAGCAGTTCTTC. As protein: CASSLVGGLRNEQFF.

A few counts support this clone. The chain recombines TRBV13 with TRBJ1-3; 7 positions match TRBD1. Germline-derived CDR1 and CDR2 are PRHDT and FYEKMQ (reference sequence). The CDR3 runs to 15 residues. The ends lost 4 bases at V and 3 bases at J; junction bases unmatched: 6. The CDR3 DNA sequence: TGTGCCAGCAGCTCTTGGACAGGAGATGGAAACACCATATATTTT. Its protein product is CASSSWTGDGNTIYF.

The J gene is TRBJ2-7, the V gene TRBV7-9; D may be TRBD1 (5 bases). This CDR3 spans 16 amino acids. Germline CDR1 is SEHNR and CDR2 is FQNEAQ (reference sequence). Trimming removed 2 bases from V and 1 base from J, with 15 bases in between. CDR3 amino acids: CASSLTQGLESYEQYF. Written as DNA, the CDR3 is TGTGCCAGCAGCTTAACCCAGGGCCTCGAGTCCTACGAGCAGTACTTC.

This chain connects TRBV6-1 to TRBJ1-5, with D perhaps TRBD1 (6 bases). CDR1 and CDR2 (germline): MNHNS, SASEGT. The CDR3 extends over 16 amino acids. Trimming removed 2 bases from V and 4 bases from J, with 15 bases in between. In nucleotides, the CDR3 is TGTGCCAGCAGTGAATCTGGCAGGGGAAGGAATCAGCCCCAGCATTTT. This translates into CASSESGRGRNQPQHF.

This clone was counted a few times. The CDR3, as DNA: TGTGCCAGCAGTTTACTACCCCTGCCAGGCCTGAACACTGAAGCTTTCTTT. This codes for CASSLLPLPGLNTEAFF. This sequence joins TRBV27 and TRBJ1-1; no reliable D call. The V end lost 2 bases, the J end lost 0 bases, and 16 bases lay between the germline ends. The length of the CDR3 is 17 residues. Germline V lookup: CDR1 MNHEY, CDR2 SMNVEV (reference sequence).

This rearrangement joins TRBV7-2 to TRBJ2-1; D is unresolved. Germline V gene sequence: CDR1 SGHTA, CDR2 FQGNSA. Trimming cost V 2 bases and J 6 bases, with 2 bases left between them. This CDR3 spans 11 amino acids. The CDR3 DNA sequence: TGTGCCAGCAGCTTATTCAATGAGCAGTTCTTC. This gives the protein CASSLFNEQFF.